Listed here are 8 T cell receptor beta chains from one sample, sequenced in a study of glioma-infiltrating T cells after dendritic cell vaccination. TCRdb's table, derived via immunoSEQ multiplex PCR, lists solely in-frame clones and lacks some. Among 85,000 to 100,000 clones listed, 75% to 90% were seen once. Time point of the sample: after dendritic cell vaccination, including at tumor progression/relapse. The sample here was blood, taken after dendritic cell vaccination. The receptors were gathered from a human donor with glioblastoma.

In its sample, this clone was seen a few times. The rearrangement joins TRBV7-3 to TRBJ1-3; no definite D call. The CDR3 spans 15 residues. Looked up from germline, CDR1 is SGHTA and CDR2 is FQGTGA. V lost 2 bases, J lost 3 bases, and 11 bases lay in between. The CDR3 sequence: CASSLFSGGGNTIYF. The CDR3, as DNA: TGTGCCAGCAGCTTATTTAGTGGAGGTGGAAACACCATATATTTT.

The chain joins TRBV7-3 to TRBJ2-6; D might be TRBD1 (5 bases). CDR1 is SGHTA, CDR2 FQGTGA, per germline. This CDR3 region has 17 residues. The V and J ends lost 5 bases and 0 bases respectively, with 14 bases between them. Written as DNA, the CDR3 is TGTGCCAGCAGCCCGATGACAGTCGGCTCTGGGGCCAACGTCCTGACTTTC. Protein product: CASSPMTVGSGANVLTF. Using reference TRBV7-3 and TRBJ2-6 for the parts outside the CDR3, the full variable domain is GAGVSQTPSNKVTEKGKYVELRCDPISGHTALYWYRQSLGQGPEFLIYFQGTGAADDSGLPNDRFFAVRPEGSVSTLKIQRTERGDSAVYLCASSPMTVGSGANVLTFGAGSRLTVL.

The chain couples TRBV27 to TRBJ2-3, with D maybe TRBD2 (7 bases). There are 17 residues in the CDR3. Per the germline V gene, CDR1 is MNHEY and CDR2 is SMNVEV (reference sequence). V lost 7 bases, J lost 5 bases, and 25 bases lay in between. For the CDR3, the DNA is TGTGCCAGCACCATTGGGGGGGGTCGGGGGCGCGGAGATACGCAGTATTTT. This codes for CASTIGGGRGRGDTQYF.

The rearrangement uses TRBV6-4 and TRBJ2-2, with TRBD1 matching over 10 bases. The germline V gene has CDR1 MRHNA and CDR2 SNTAGT. The CDR3 runs to 15 residues. V gave up 6 bases and J gave up 5 bases; unmatched junction bases: 6. CDR3 nucleotide sequence: TGTGCCAGCAGCCCCTGGGACAGGGGTACCGGGGAGCTGTTTTTT. This gives the protein CASSPWDRGTGELFF.

CDR3 DNA sequence: TGTGCCAGCAGCTTACGAGTAGCGGGGGCCATAGGCGAGCAGTTCTTC. This codes for CASSLRVAGAIGEQFF. The chain combines TRBV7-2 with TRBJ2-1, with 9 bases that match TRBD2. There are 16 residues in the CDR3. V lost 2 bases and J lost 10; bases outside the gene matches: 12. Germline CDR1 and CDR2: SGHTA and FQGNSA.

Points on this clone: The junction departs from the called germline gene at one end, perhaps through a read error. This chain uses TRBV27 with TRBJ1-5; TRBD1 might be the D (6 bases). Germline CDR1 reads MNHEY; CDR2 reads SMNVEV (reference sequence). The CDR3 consists of 17 residues. CDR3 nucleotide sequence: TGTGCCAGTAGTTCCGGGACAATACGTAGTAGCAATCAGCCCCAGCATTTT. Protein product: CASSSGTIRSSNQPQHF.

To note about this clone: Distinct nucleotide sequences in the sample also encode this CDR3. The chain carries TRBV19 and TRBJ1-2; perhaps TRBD1 as D (6 bases). The germline gives CDR1 LNHDA, CDR2 SQIVND (reference sequence). V dropped 5 bases and J dropped 2 bases, with 6 bases sitting between them. CDR3 length equals 12 residues. For the CDR3, the DNA is TGTGCCAGTAGTGGACAGAACTATGGCTACACCTTC. As protein: CASSGQNYGYTF.

The V and J genes are TRBV5-1 and TRBJ2-3, with D possibly being TRBD1 (6 bases). V lost 5 bases and J lost 0, with 13 bases in between. Looked up from germline, CDR1 is SGHRS and CDR2 is YFSETQ. There are 15 residues in the CDR3. CDR3 bases: TGCGCCAGCAGTGACAGGCGGTCTAGCACAGATACGCAGTATTTT. Encoded protein: CASSDRRSSTDTQYF. Full variable domain (remainder filled in from reference TRBV5-1 and TRBJ2-3): KAGVTQTPRYLIKTRGQQVTLSCSPISGHRSVSWYQQTPGQGLQFLFEYFSETQRNKGNFPGRFSGRQFSNSRSEMNVSTLELGDSALYLCASSDRRSSTDTQYFGPGTRLTVL.